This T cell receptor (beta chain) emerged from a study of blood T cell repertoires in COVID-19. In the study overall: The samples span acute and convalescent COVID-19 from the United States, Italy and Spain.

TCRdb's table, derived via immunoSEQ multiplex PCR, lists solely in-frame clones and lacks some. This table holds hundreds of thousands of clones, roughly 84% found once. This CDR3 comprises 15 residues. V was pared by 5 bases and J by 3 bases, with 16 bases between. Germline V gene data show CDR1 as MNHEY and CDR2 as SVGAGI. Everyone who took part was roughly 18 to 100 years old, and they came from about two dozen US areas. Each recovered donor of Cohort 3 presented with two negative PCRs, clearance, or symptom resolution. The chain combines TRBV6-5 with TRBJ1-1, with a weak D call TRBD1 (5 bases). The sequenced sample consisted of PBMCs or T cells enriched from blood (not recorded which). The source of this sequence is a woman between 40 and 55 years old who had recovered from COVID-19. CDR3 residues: CASSTGAGSDTEAFF. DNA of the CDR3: TGTGCCAGCAGTACCGGGGCGGGGTCTGACACTGAAGCTTTCTTT.